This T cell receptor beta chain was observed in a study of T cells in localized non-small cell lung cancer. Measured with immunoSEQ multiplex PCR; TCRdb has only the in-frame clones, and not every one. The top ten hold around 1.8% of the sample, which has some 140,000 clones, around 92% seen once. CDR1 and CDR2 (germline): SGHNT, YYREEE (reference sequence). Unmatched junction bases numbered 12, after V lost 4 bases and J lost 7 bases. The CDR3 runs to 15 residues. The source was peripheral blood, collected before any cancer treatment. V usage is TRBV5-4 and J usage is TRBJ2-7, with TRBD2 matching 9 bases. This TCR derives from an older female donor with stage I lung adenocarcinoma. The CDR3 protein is CASSVGLAGNGEQYF. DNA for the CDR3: TGTGCCAGCAGCGTAGGGCTAGCGGGAAATGGTGAGCAGTACTTC.